One and the same sample provided the 30 T cell receptor beta chains below, sequenced in a study of identical twins. TCRdb independently ran MiXCR on the 5' RACE reads; one entry per CDR3 protein. The sample contains 410,000 or so distinct CDR3 sequences, approximately 18% of which appear only once. The sample comprised naive T cells sorted from blood. The receptors here all came from a man aged 45-65 years in good health.

The genes are TRBV20-1 and TRBJ2-3; D might be TRBD2 (6 bases). Germline CDR1 reads DFQATT; CDR2 reads SNEGSKA (reference sequence). V was trimmed by 3 bases and J by 3 bases, leaving 10 bases between them. The CDR3 extends over 13 amino acids. CDR3: CSARFGGTDTQYF. In DNA form, the CDR3 reads TGCAGTGCTAGGTTCGGGGGAACAGATACGCAGTATTTT.

This clonotype was seen many times. The gene calls are TRBV7-9 and TRBJ1-1; D is possibly TRBD1 (6 bases). This CDR3 is built from 16 residues. CDR1 and CDR2 from the germline V gene are SEHNR and FQNEAQ (reference sequence). Trimming pared 4 bases from V and 0 bases from J, leaving 15 bases between. DNA for the CDR3: TGTGCCAGCAGCTCGGCAGGGGCGAATATGAACACTGAAGCTTTCTTT. Translating it yields CASSSAGANMNTEAFF.

This clonotype has a count of ten or more. The V call is TRBV9, the J call TRBJ2-1, with TRBD2 matching over 15 bases. The V and J ends lost 0 bases and 8 bases, in that order; junction bases with no gene match: 3. Germline V gene lookup returns CDR1 SGDLS and CDR2 YYNGEE. This CDR3 has 16 amino acids. CDR3 DNA sequence: TGTGCCAGCAGCGTAGCTGGGACTAGCGGGAGGTATGAGCAGTTCTTC. Protein product: CASSVAGTSGRYEQFF.

The rearrangement joins TRBV7-6 to TRBJ2-3; D unclear. Germline CDR1 is SGHVS and CDR2 is FNYEAQ. The V end was cut by 1 base, the J end by 1 base, with 12 bases between. The CDR3 loop spans 16 amino acids. The CDR3 region has the DNA TGTGCCAGCAGCTTAGAGGCGGCCCTGGGCACAGATACGCAGTATTTT. Its protein product is CASSLEAALGTDTQYF. Based on the CDR3 plus reference TRBV7-6 and TRBJ2-3, the full variable domain is GAGVSQSPRYKVTKRGQDVALRCDPISGHVSLYWYRQALGQGPEFLTYFNYEAQQDKSGLPNDRFSAERPEGSISTLTIQRTEQRDSAMYRCASSLEAALGTDTQYFGPGTRLTVL.

This chain joins TRBV7-9 and TRBJ2-7; unclear D gene. V was clipped by 9 bases and J by 3 bases, with 12 bases between them. The length of the CDR3 is 12 residues. Germline CDR1 is SEHNR and CDR2 is FQNEAQ (reference sequence). The CDR3 sequence: CASETADYEQYF. The DNA for the CDR3 is TGTGCCAGTGAGACCGCAGACTACGAGCAGTACTTC.

The genes are TRBV5-4 and TRBJ2-7, with TRBD2 as a possible D gene (5 bases). This CDR3 is built from 15 residues. V was pared by 4 bases and J by 3 bases, with 17 bases between. Germline V gene data show CDR1 as SGHNT and CDR2 as YYREEE (reference sequence). The CDR3 spells CASSLGETTIYEQYF. CDR3 DNA sequence: TGTGCCAGCAGCCTGGGAGAGACTACAATCTACGAGCAGTACTTC.

This clonotype came up many times. The V call is TRBV6-5, the J call TRBJ2-7; a possible D gene is TRBD2 (6 bases). Trimming took off 5 bases at V and 4 bases at J, with 9 bases between the two ends. Germline lookup yields CDR1 MNHEY and CDR2 SVGAGI. This CDR3 is built from 12 residues. CDR3 protein: CASSPGGYEQYF. Written as DNA, the CDR3 is TGTGCCAGCAGTCCTGGGGGGTACGAGCAGTACTTC.

This chain joins TRBV29-1 and TRBJ2-4, with a weak D call TRBD1 (6 bases). This CDR3 has 16 residues. Deletions cut 5 bases from V and 6 bases from J, with 23 bases between. CDR1 is SQVTM and CDR2 is ANQGSEA in the germline V gene. This CDR3 is CSVMVWGPGATNIQYF. The CDR3, as DNA: TGCAGCGTTATGGTGTGGGGCCCAGGGGCAACAAACATTCAGTACTTC.

This chain joins TRBV28 and TRBJ2-5; TRBD2 agrees at 14 bases. V trimming: 1 base; J trimming: 0 bases; junction bases outside the gene matches: 7. Per germline, CDR1 MDHEN and CDR2 SYDVKM. CDR3 length: 19 residues. DNA of the CDR3: TGTGCCAGCAGTTTATCGACTAGCGGGAGGGAATTGTACCAAGAGACCCAGTACTTC. It specifies CASSLSTSGRELYQETQYF.

The gene calls are TRBV29-1 and TRBJ2-1; D is undetermined. The CDR3 sequence is 14 residues long. V lost 7 bases and J lost 0, with 13 bases in between. Germline values: CDR1 SQVTM, CDR2 ANQGSEA. The CDR3 protein is CSGVDRSSYNEQFF. The DNA for the CDR3 is TGCAGCGGCGTAGATAGAAGCTCCTACAATGAGCAGTTCTTC.

This clonotype was found a few times. The chain carries TRBV5-1 and TRBJ1-1; TRBD1 agrees at 9 bases. The length of the CDR3 is 14 residues. Germline-derived CDR1 and CDR2 are SGHRS and YFSETQ. The trim removed 4 bases at V and 5 bases at J, leaving 6 bases unmatched. CDR3: CASSAGQGGTEAFF. CDR3 in DNA: TGCGCCAGCAGCGCGGGACAGGGAGGAACTGAAGCTTTCTTT.

The J gene is TRBJ1-5, the V gene TRBV6-1, with 7 bases that match TRBD1. Losses at the gene ends were 5 bases for V and 2 bases for J; bases not matched to a gene: 6. This CDR3 has 15 residues. Germline CDR1 MNHNS, CDR2 SASEGT. The CDR3 bases are TGTGCCAGCAGTCGGGCTACAGGGGGCAATCAGCCCCAGCATTTT. This gives the protein CASSRATGGNQPQHF.

The V gene is TRBV20-1, the J gene TRBJ2-3; D perhaps matches TRBD2 (6 bases). The CDR3 consists of 13 residues. V lost 3 bases and J lost 1, with 8 bases in between. Germline CDR1 is DFQATT and CDR2 is SNEGSKA (reference sequence). The chain's CDR3 is CSARWEGTDTQYF. CDR3 nucleotides: TGCAGTGCTAGGTGGGAGGGCACAGATACGCAGTATTTT.

This clonotype was detected many times. The chain uses TRBV12-3 or TRBV12-4 and TRBJ1-1; D may be TRBD1 (5 bases). Trimming took off 5 bases at V and 1 base at J, with 20 bases between the two ends. This CDR3 comprises 17 residues. The CDR3 region is CASSPTKQGRQNTEAFF. The CDR3 DNA reads as TGTGCCAGCAGTCCAACCAAGCAGGGCAGGCAGAACACTGAAGCTTTCTTT.

The chain uses TRBV11-2 and TRBJ1-4; 8 nucleotides align to TRBD1. V lost 5 bases and J lost 5; bases outside the gene matches: 4. This CDR3 is 14 amino acids long. The germline gives CDR1 SGHAT, CDR2 FQNNGV. CDR3 amino acids: CASSRDRMNEKLFF. The DNA of the CDR3 is TGTGCCAGCAGCCGGGACAGGATGAATGAAAAACTGTTTTTT.

This clonotype occurred many times. The rearrangement uses TRBV20-1 and TRBJ2-3, with TRBD1 matching over 8 bases. CDR3 length: 17 amino acids. The trim removed 0 bases at V and 7 bases at J, leaving 15 bases unmatched. The germline V gene encodes CDR1 DFQATT and CDR2 SNEGSKA (reference sequence). CDR3 sequence reads: CSARDSGGQERRNTQYF. The CDR3 nucleotides read TGCAGTGCTAGAGATTCAGGGGGACAGGAACGGAGGAATACGCAGTATTTT.

This clonotype was observed a handful of times. The genes are TRBV6-1 and TRBJ1-2; TRBD1 matches at 8 bases. The CDR3 extends over 15 amino acids. V lost 2 bases, J lost 4 bases, and 6 bases stayed unmatched. From germline, CDR1 is MNHNS and CDR2 SASEGT. CDR3 protein: CASSETGGAVYGYTF. The CDR3 bases are TGTGCCAGCAGTGAAACAGGGGGTGCGGTCTATGGCTACACCTTC.

This chain connects TRBV7-2 to TRBJ2-7; a possible D gene is TRBD1 (8 bases). This CDR3 has 14 amino acids. Germline CDR1 and CDR2: SGHTA and FQGNSA. The ends were cut back, 3 bases at V and 5 bases at J, with 14 bases in the middle. The CDR3 spells CASSFYRGRDEQYF. Written as DNA, the CDR3 is TGTGCCAGCAGCTTCTACAGGGGGAGGGACGAGCAGTACTTC. Filled out from reference TRBV7-2 and TRBJ2-7, the complete variable domain reads GAGVSQSPSNKVTEKGKDVELRCDPISGHTALYWYRQSLGQGLEFLIYFQGNSAPDKSGLPSDRFSAERTGGSVSTLTIQRTQQEDSAVYLCASSFYRGRDEQYFGPGTRLTVT.

This clonotype was detected a few times. The chain employs TRBV11-2 and TRBJ2-7; no reliable D call. The CDR3 is 12 amino acids. Germline V CDR1 and CDR2: SGHAT, FQNNGV. Trimming took off 3 bases at V and 1 base at J, with 4 bases between the two ends. CDR3 protein: CASSFASYEQYF. CDR3 in DNA: TGTGCCAGCAGCTTTGCTTCCTACGAGCAGTACTTC.

This chain links TRBV12-3 or TRBV12-4 with TRBJ2-1, with D possibly TRBD1 on 5 matching bases. The CDR3 is 12 residues long. Between the trimmed V and J ends, which lost 6 bases and 14 bases, there was a span of 17 bases. The CDR3 coding sequence is TGTGCCAGCAGAGATACAGGCCCTCTGAAGTTCTTC. Translated: CASRDTGPLKFF.

The J gene is TRBJ2-4, the V gene TRBV4-2; the D is unclear. This CDR3 has 16 amino acids. Germline V gene data show CDR1 as LGHNA and CDR2 as YNFKEQ. Trimming left V 1 base short and J 5 bases short, with 15 bases between. CDR3 protein: CASSQAGQVVENIQYF. DNA for the CDR3: TGTGCCAGCAGCCAAGCAGGTCAGGTCGTCGAAAACATTCAGTACTTC.

The rearrangement uses TRBV12-3 or TRBV12-4 and TRBJ2-3; no definite D call. Trimming removed 7 bases from V and 12 bases from J, with 14 bases in between. This CDR3 comprises 11 residues. The CDR3, as DNA: TGTGCCAGCACCCGAAGGATACTTCAGTATTTT. Protein sequence: CASTRRILQYF.

The chain has TRBV4-1 and TRBJ2-3; 7 bases are a match to TRBD2. Germline assignment: CDR1 MGHRA and CDR2 YSYEKL. The CDR3 runs 18 residues. With 4 bases clipped from V and 0 bases from J, the junction kept 13 bases outside the gene matches. CDR3 in amino acids: CASSPRGTGGSSTDTQYF. In DNA, the CDR3 is TGCGCCAGCAGCCCCCGGGGAACGGGGGGTTCCAGCACAGATACGCAGTATTTT.

This clonotype showed up just a few times. The gene calls are TRBV20-1 and TRBJ1-1; 7 bases agree with TRBD1. The CDR3 is 14 amino acids. The V and J ends lost 3 bases and 3 bases, in that order; junction bases with no gene match: 7. Per germline, CDR1 DFQATT and CDR2 SNEGSKA (reference sequence). The CDR3 DNA reads as TGCAGTGCTAGGGGCTTCAGGGGGGACACTGAAGCTTTCTTT. It translates to CSARGFRGDTEAFF.

V gene TRBV12-3 or TRBV12-4 combines with J gene TRBJ1-3; D perhaps matches TRBD1 (6 bases). Trimming stripped 6 bases from V and 0 bases from J, with 12 bases between. The CDR3 runs to 15 residues. This CDR3 is CASSSDRRSGNTIYF. The CDR3 DNA is TGTGCCAGCAGCTCTGACAGGCGCTCTGGAAACACCATATATTTT.

The V and J genes are TRBV6-1 and TRBJ2-2; 7 bases align to TRBD2. The J segment lost 0 bases and the V segment lost 7 bases, leaving 2 bases of the junction unmatched. The germline gives CDR1 MNHNS, CDR2 SASEGT. CDR3 length equals 14 residues. This CDR3 reads CASKRDANTGELFF. CDR3 bases: TGTGCCAGCAAGCGGGACGCGAACACCGGGGAGCTGTTTTTT.

This clonotype was observed at least ten times. The chain has TRBV5-1 and TRBJ2-7, with 9 bases identical to TRBD2. The V and J ends lost 0 bases and 3 bases, in that order; junction bases with no gene match: 4. This CDR3 region has 15 residues. Germline V gene lookup returns CDR1 SGHRS and CDR2 YFSETQ. As DNA, the CDR3 is TGCGCCAGCAGCTTGGATGGCGGGAGGGGCTACGAGCAGTACTTC. Amino acids: CASSLDGGRGYEQYF.

The V and J genes are TRBV12-3 or TRBV12-4 and TRBJ2-6, with a tentative D call TRBD2 (6 bases). The length of the CDR3 is 17 residues. With 6 bases removed from V and 0 bases from J, the gap between germline ends came to 15 bases. CDR3 residues: CASSETGVDSGANVLTF. In DNA, the CDR3 is TGTGCCAGCAGCGAGACGGGGGTCGACTCTGGGGCCAACGTCCTGACTTTC.

This clonotype showed up many times. The chain couples TRBV7-8 to TRBJ1-6; D is possibly TRBD1 (6 bases). Germline V gene data show CDR1 as SGHVS and CDR2 as FQNEAQ. CDR3 length: 14 residues. Trimming removed 2 bases from V and 10 bases from J, with 12 bases in between. The CDR3 bases are TGTGCCAGCAGCTTAATCGAGGGGGACTCACCCCTCCACTTT. It specifies CASSLIEGDSPLHF.

This clonotype was counted ten times or more. The chain carries TRBV18 and TRBJ1-5, with unresolved D. V lost 0 bases and J 4 bases, leaving 7 bases between the germline ends. This CDR3 region has 14 residues. Looked up from germline, CDR1 is KGHSH and CDR2 is LQKENI. The CDR3 spells CASSPPGQNQPQHF. Here the CDR3 DNA reads TGTGCCAGCTCACCACCCGGCCAGAATCAGCCCCAGCATTTT.